Here is one TCR beta chain with its context. This sample was included in a study of control samples from healthy donors and cancer patients. V shed 0 bases and J 8 bases; nucleotides not matched to a gene: 6. Looked up from germline, CDR1 is SGHRS and CDR2 is YFSETQ. The CDR3 is 15 residues long. The repertoire was sequenced with immunoSEQ multiplex PCR; TCRdb's copy has only in-frame clones and lacks some. The repertoire holds 100,000 to 150,000 clones, with about 93% as singletons. The chain joins TRBV5-1 to TRBJ2-1; 9 bases align to TRBD1. This clonotype originated in a man in his forties in good health. The sample was blood. The CDR3 DNA reads TGCGCCAGCAGCTTGGATGGGACAGGGAACGATGAGCAGTTCTTC. Protein sequence: CASSLDGTGNDEQFF.